This T cell receptor beta chain was profiled in a study of T cells in localized non-small cell lung cancer. Study-level findings and limits: Peak T cell clonality was found in uninvolved adjacent lung, exceeding tumor.

About this clone: Its cognate antigen is unknown.

Repertoires were generated with immunoSEQ multiplex PCR, while TCRdb's copy carries only in-frame clones and drops some. This table has some 40,000 clones, over 85% appearing once. The V gene's germline CDR1 is MNHEY and CDR2 SMNVEV (reference sequence). This CDR3 spans 15 amino acids. The ends were cut back, 4 bases at V and 5 bases at J, with 14 bases in the middle. The V call is TRBV27, the J call TRBJ2-2, with D possibly TRBD2 on 5 matching bases. Sequencing was performed on peripheral blood, taken before any cancer treatment. This TCR derives from a female donor older than 55 with stage I lung adenocarcinoma. The CDR3, as DNA: TGTGCCAGCAGTTACGGACTTCTTGCGACCGGGGAGCTGTTTTTT. Its translation is CASSYGLLATGELFF.